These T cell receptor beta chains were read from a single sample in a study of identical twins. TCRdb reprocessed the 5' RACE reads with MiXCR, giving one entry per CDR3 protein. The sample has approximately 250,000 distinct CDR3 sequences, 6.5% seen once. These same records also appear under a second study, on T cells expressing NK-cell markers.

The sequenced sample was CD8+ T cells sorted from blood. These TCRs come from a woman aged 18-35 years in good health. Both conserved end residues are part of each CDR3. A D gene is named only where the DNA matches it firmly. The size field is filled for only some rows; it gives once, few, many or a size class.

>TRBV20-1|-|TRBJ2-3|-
CSARDSWTIMENTDTQYF
TGCAGTGCTAGAGATTCCTGGACTATCATGGAAAACACAGATACGCAGTATTTT
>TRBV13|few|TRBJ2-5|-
CASSLGQGPRETQYF
TGTGCCAGCAGCTTAGGCCAAGGACCCAGAGAGACCCAGTACTTC
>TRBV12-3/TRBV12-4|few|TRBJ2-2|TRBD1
CATKQGLDTGELFF
TGTGCCACCAAACAGGGGTTGGACACCGGGGAGCTGTTTTTT
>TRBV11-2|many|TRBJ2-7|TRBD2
CASSLSLAEGYEQYF
TGTGCCAGCAGCTTGTCGCTAGCGGAGGGGTACGAGCAGTACTTC
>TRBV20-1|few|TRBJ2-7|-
CSAGDGARSYEQYF
TGCAGTGCTGGGGACGGGGCACGTTCCTACGAGCAGTACTTC
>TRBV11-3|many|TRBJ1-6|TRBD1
CASSSRDRGLPTDSPLHF
TGTGCCAGCAGCTCCCGGGACAGGGGGCTCCCTACTGATTCACCCCTCCACTTT
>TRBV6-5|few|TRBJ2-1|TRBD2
CASSYGLANEQFF
TGTGCCAGCAGTTACGGACTAGCAAATGAGCAGTTCTTC
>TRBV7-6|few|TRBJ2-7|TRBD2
CASSSAGTSAGEQYF
TGTGCCAGCAGCTCGGCCGGGACTAGCGCTGGCGAGCAGTACTTC
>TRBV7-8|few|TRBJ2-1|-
CASIPGGGAADEQFF
TGTGCCAGCATCCCTGGAGGGGGGGCCGCGGATGAGCAGTTCTTC
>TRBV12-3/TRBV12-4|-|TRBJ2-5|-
CASSSGSPPHF
TGTGCCAGCAGCAGCGGGTCTCCCCCCCACTTC
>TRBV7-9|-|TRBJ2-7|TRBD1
CASSLGDRGAFEQYF
TGTGCCAGCAGCCTAGGGGACAGGGGAGCGTTCGAGCAGTACTTC
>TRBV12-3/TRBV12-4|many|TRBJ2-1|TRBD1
CASSLGTGSGF
TGTGCCAGCAGTTTAGGGACAGGATCGGGGTTC
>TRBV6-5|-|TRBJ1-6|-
CASSYPGHPLHF
TGTGCCAGCAGTTACCCTGGGCACCCCCTCCACTTT
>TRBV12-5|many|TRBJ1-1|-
CASGLDLPAFLTFF
TGTGCTAGTGGTTTGGACCTCCCAGCCTTCTTGACTTTCTTT
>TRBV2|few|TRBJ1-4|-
CASSEVTSYYEKLFF
TGTGCCAGCAGTGAGGTGACATCTTATTATGAAAAACTGTTTTTT
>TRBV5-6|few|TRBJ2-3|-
CASSPWRRTDTQYF
TGTGCCAGCAGCCCCTGGCGGCGCACAGATACGCAGTATTTT
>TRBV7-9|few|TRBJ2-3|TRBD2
CASSFLAGGDGTDTQYF
TGTGCCAGCAGCTTCCTAGCGGGAGGGGATGGCACAGATACGCAGTATTTT
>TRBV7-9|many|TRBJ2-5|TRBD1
CASSFPFTGVETQYF
TGTGCCAGCAGCTTCCCCTTTACAGGGGTGGAGACCCAGTACTTC
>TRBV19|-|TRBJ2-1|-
CASSISGPWMEQFF
TGTGCCAGTAGTATATCGGGACCTTGGATGGAGCAGTTCTTC
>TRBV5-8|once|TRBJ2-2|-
CASSLLRELFF
TGTGCCAGCAGCCTCTTGAGGGAGCTGTTTTTT
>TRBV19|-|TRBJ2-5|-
CASKGLIDETQYF
TGTGCCAGTAAAGGTTTAATAGACGAGACCCAGTACTTC
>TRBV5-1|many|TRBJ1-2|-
CASSPTGQLYGYTF
TGCGCCAGCAGCCCGACCGGACAGCTCTATGGCTACACCTTC
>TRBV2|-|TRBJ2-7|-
CASVGPLDRAEQYF
TGTGCCAGCGTGGGGCCACTAGACAGAGCCGAGCAGTACTTC
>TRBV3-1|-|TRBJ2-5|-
CASSQGVRGGTQYF
TGTGCCAGCAGCCAAGGTGTTAGGGGAGGGACCCAGTACTTC
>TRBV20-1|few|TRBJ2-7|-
CSARDQGAPYEQYF
TGCAGTGCTAGAGATCAGGGTGCACCTTACGAGCAGTACTTC
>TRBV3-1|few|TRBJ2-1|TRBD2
CASSQMGGLAGPHGQFF
TGTGCCAGCAGCCAAATGGGAGGACTAGCGGGACCGCACGGGCAGTTCTTC
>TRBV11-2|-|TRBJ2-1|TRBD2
CASSSEGHFLAGGNEQFF
TGTGCCAGCAGCTCTGAGGGCCACTTTCTAGCGGGTGGAAACGAGCAGTTCTTC
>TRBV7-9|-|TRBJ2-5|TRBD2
CASSRTSGQETQYF
TGTGCCAGCAGCCGGACTAGCGGACAAGAGACCCAGTACTTC
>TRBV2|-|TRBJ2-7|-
CASSESGFSYEQYF
TGTGCCAGCAGTGAATCAGGGTTCTCCTACGAGCAGTACTTC
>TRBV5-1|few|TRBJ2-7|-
CASSAVAGVNEQYF
TGCGCCAGCAGCGCGGTGGCAGGGGTCAACGAGCAGTACTTC
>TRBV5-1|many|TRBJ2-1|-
CASSLAPNEQFF
TGCGCCAGCAGCCTGGCGCCGAATGAGCAGTTCTTC
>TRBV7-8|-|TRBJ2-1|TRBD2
CASSWVAGNNEQFF
TGTGCCAGCAGCTGGGTAGCGGGTAACAATGAGCAGTTCTTC
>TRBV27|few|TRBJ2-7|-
CASSLSTADHEQYF
TGTGCCAGCAGTTTGAGCACGGCGGACCACGAGCAGTACTTC
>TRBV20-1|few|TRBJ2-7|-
CSAYTFPFQYF
TGCAGTGCTTATACGTTTCCCTTCCAGTACTTC
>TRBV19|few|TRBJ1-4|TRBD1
CASAAQGATNEKLFF
TGTGCCAGTGCGGCGCAGGGGGCAACTAATGAAAAACTGTTTTTT
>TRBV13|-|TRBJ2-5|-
CATQFGQETQYF
TGTGCCACCCAGTTCGGCCAAGAGACCCAGTACTTC
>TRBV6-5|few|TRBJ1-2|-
CASGDDGYTF
TGTGCCAGCGGGGACGATGGCTACACCTTC
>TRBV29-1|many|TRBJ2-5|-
CSVEPTGLGETQYF
TGCAGCGTTGAACCAACGGGCTTAGGAGAGACCCAGTACTTC
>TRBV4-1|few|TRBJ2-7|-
CASSLSQENEQYF
TGCGCCAGCAGCCTTAGCCAGGAGAACGAGCAGTACTTC
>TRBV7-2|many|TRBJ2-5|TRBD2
CASNLAGGLQETQYF
TGTGCCAGCAACCTAGCGGGAGGGTTGCAAGAGACCCAGTACTTC
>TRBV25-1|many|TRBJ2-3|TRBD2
CASSEGLAAGDTQYF
TGTGCCAGCAGTGAGGGACTAGCGGCCGGAGATACGCAGTATTTT
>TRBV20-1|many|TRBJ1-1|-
CSARDPGDWDSEAFF
TGCAGTGCTAGAGATCCCGGGGACTGGGATTCTGAAGCTTTCTTT